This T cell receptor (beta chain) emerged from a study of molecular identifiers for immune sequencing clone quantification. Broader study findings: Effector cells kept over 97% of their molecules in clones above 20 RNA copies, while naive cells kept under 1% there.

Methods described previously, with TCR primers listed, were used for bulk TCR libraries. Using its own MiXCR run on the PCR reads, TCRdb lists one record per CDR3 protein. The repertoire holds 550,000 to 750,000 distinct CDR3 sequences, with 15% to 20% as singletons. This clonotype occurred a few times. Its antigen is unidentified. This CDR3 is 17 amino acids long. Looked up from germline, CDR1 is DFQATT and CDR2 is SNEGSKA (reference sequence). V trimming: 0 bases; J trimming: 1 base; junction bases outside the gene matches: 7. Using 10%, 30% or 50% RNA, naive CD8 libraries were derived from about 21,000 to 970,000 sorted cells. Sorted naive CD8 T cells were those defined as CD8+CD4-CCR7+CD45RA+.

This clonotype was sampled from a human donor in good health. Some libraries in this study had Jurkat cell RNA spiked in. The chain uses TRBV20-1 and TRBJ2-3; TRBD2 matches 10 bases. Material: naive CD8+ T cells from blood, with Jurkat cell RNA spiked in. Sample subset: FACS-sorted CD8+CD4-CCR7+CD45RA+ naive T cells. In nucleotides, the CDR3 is TGCAGTGCTAGAGATTTGGGGCTAGCGGGGGGCACAGATACGCAGTATTTT. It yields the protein CSARDLGLAGGTDTQYF.